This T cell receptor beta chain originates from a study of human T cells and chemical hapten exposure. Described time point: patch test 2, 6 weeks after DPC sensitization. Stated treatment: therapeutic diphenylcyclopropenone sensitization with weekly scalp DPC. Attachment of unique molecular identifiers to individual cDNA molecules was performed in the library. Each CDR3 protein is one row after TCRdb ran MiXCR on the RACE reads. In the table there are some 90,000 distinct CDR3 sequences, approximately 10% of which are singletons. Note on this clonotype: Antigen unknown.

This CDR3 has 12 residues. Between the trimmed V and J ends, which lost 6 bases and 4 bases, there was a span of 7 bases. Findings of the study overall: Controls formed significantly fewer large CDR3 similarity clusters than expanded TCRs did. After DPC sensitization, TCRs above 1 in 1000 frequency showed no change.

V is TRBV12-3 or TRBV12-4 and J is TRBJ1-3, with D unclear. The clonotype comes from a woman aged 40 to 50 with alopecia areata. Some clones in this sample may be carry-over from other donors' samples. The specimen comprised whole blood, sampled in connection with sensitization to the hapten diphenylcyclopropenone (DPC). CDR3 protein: CASRIPGNTIYF. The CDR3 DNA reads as TGTGCCAGCAGGATTCCAGGAAACACCATATATTTT.